This TCR beta chain originates from a study of cytomegalovirus exposure and HLA in healthy donors. Study as a whole: Roughly 80 million unique TCRs from HLA-typed donors were held in an early data release. Findings of the study overall: Excluded were some V segments that proved indistinguishable, including TRBV6-2 and TRBV6-3. Later analysis identified a missense DCLRE1C variant that was linked to TCR beta V- and J-gene trimming.

Amplification used 60 Vbeta primers and 13 Jbeta primers. The protocol was immunoSEQ multiplex PCR, while the TCRdb copy is restricted to in-frame clones and leaves out a portion. The sample carries 170,000 or so clones, 70% to 80% recorded once. About this clone: The antigen remains unidentified.

CDR3 size: 15 residues. Germline CDR1 and CDR2: SGHTS and YDEGEE. Trimming took 4 bases from V and 5 from J; bases not matched to a gene: 11. The sample consisted of PBMCs. This chain joins TRBV5-8 and TRBJ1-2, with 7 nucleotides matching TRBD1. The source of this sequence is a woman aged 40 to 55 in good health and CMV-seronegative. The CDR3 DNA reads as TGTGCCAGCAGCCCCGGACAGGCCTGGGGTTATGGCTACACCTTC. Its protein product is CASSPGQAWGYGYTF.